The 26 T cell receptor beta chains listed next were all sequenced from one sample in a study of T cell repertoires in cytomegalovirus infection. Their antigens are not known. TCRdb ran MiXCR on the reads and lists one entry per CDR3 protein. The sample lists 650,000 to 900,000 distinct CDR3 sequences; approximately 32% were seen once. The input for sequencing was cultured CD8+ T cells from PBMCs, taken from culture after CMV antigen stimulation. The receptors were sampled from a human donor in good health (CMV status not recorded). Some clones in this sample may be carry-over from other donors' samples.

CDR3 coding DNA: TGTGCCAGCAGCCAAGGAGGTTCCTTTGCGATGAACACTGAAGCTTTCTTT. This translates into CASSQGGSFAMNTEAFF. The chain couples TRBV3-1 to TRBJ1-1; D is undetermined. This CDR3 spans 17 amino acids. Trimming stripped 1 base from V and 0 bases from J, with 15 bases between. Germline CDR1 and CDR2: LGHDT and YNNKEL (reference sequence).

This chain joins TRBV4-1 and TRBJ2-3, with TRBD2 matching 10 bases. Germline lookup yields CDR1 MGHRA and CDR2 YSYEKL. J gave up 5 bases and V 1 base, and 9 bases lay outside the gene matches. This CDR3 is 17 amino acids long. The CDR3, as DNA: TGCGCCAGCAGCCAAGGCCAGCAGCGGGGGGGCATAGATACGCAGTATTTT. Amino acid sequence: CASSQGQQRGGIDTQYF.

This clonotype has a handful of counts. The junction and the germline gene differ at one end; a read error may be behind it. This chain links TRBV7-6 with TRBJ2-7; D is unclear. The CDR3 is 13 residues long. CDR1 and CDR2 (germline): SGHVS, FNYEAQ. CDR3 sequence (DNA): TGTGCTAGCAGCTTAGAGTCCAACTACGAGCAGTACTTC. Translating gives CASSLESNYEQYF.

This clonotype has a count of ten or more. This chain uses TRBV19 with TRBJ1-1; 9 positions match TRBD1. This CDR3 region has 14 residues. CDR1 is LNHDA and CDR2 is SQIVND in the germline V gene (reference sequence). Unmatched junction bases numbered 9, after V lost 5 bases and J lost 8 bases. This chain's CDR3 is CASSSRDRAREAFF. The CDR3 region has the DNA TGTGCCAGTAGTTCGAGGGACAGGGCCAGGGAAGCTTTCTTT.

The chain recombines TRBV6-1 with TRBJ1-1, with 8 bases matching TRBD1. The length of the CDR3 is 11 residues. Germline trimming cut 8 bases from V and 6 bases from J; bases unmatched to any gene: 2. Germline values: CDR1 MNHNS, CDR2 SASEGT. CDR3 sequence reads: CASQTGAEAFF. The CDR3 DNA reads TGTGCCAGCCAGACAGGGGCTGAAGCTTTCTTT.

There are many counts of this clonotype. The rearrangement joins TRBV7-2 to TRBJ1-1; D is possibly TRBD1 (6 bases). Trimming pared 4 bases from V and 0 bases from J, leaving 21 bases between. Germline V gene lookup returns CDR1 SGHTA and CDR2 FQGNSA. This CDR3 is built from 18 residues. In nucleotides, the CDR3 is TGTGCCAGCAGCTCACCGCTACTGACAGGCTACATGAACACTGAAGCTTTCTTT. Protein: CASSSPLLTGYMNTEAFF.

This clonotype has a handful of counts. This rearrangement joins TRBV6-1 to TRBJ2-5; either TRBD1 or TRBD2 may supply D (7 bases each). This CDR3 spans 14 amino acids. Germline V gives CDR1 MNHNS, CDR2 SASEGT. The CDR3: CVTGEGARRQTQYF. The CDR3 DNA is TGTGTCACAGGGGAGGGGGCGCGTCGACAGACCCAGTACTTC.

This clonotype was seen more than once but under ten times. The junction differs from germline at one of its ends, possibly a read error. The CDR3 is CASTDRSGGGGETQYF. CDR3 DNA: TGTGCTAGCACCGACCGCAGCGGGGGCGGTGGAGAGACCCAGTACTTC. The genes are TRBV7-7 and TRBJ2-5, with 8 bases identical to TRBD2. The length of the CDR3 is 16 residues. CDR1 is SSHAT and CDR2 is FNYEAQ in the germline V gene (reference sequence).

J is TRBJ2-7 and V is TRBV10-3; tentatively, D is TRBD1 (6 bases). V was pared by 6 bases and J by 6 bases, with 12 bases between. This CDR3 is built from 12 residues. The V gene's germline CDR1 is ENHRY and CDR2 SYGVKD. CDR3 DNA: TGTGCCATCAGGAACAGGGCGGGCGAGCAGTACGTC. It specifies CAIRNRAGEQYV.

This clonotype was seen a handful of times. The J gene is TRBJ1-1, the V gene TRBV6-1; 7 bases align to TRBD1. With V trimmed by 2 bases and J by 4 bases, 1 base remained unmatched. CDR1 MNHNS and CDR2 SASEGT come from the germline V gene. This CDR3 spans 13 amino acids. CDR3: CASSEYRGTEAFF. The CDR3 bases are TGTGCCAGCAGTGAATACAGGGGCACTGAAGCTTTCTTT.

This chain uses TRBV3-1 with TRBJ2-7; 8 bases are shared with TRBD2. J was trimmed by 7 bases and V by 4 bases; bases with no gene match: 9. The CDR3 sequence is 14 residues long. CDR1 is LGHDT, CDR2 YNNKEL, per germline (reference sequence). CDR3 bases: TGTGCCAGCAGCCGTAGCGGGGATAGGAAAGAGCAGTACTTC. Translating gives CASSRSGDRKEQYF.

The chain is built from TRBV19 and TRBJ1-5; D uncertain. CDR3 length equals 13 residues. Trimming removed 7 bases from V and 7 bases from J, with 14 bases in between. Germline V CDR1 and CDR2: LNHDA, SQIVND (reference sequence). CDR3 protein: CASNITESQPQHF. For the CDR3, the DNA is TGTGCCAGTAATATCACCGAATCGCAGCCCCAGCATTTT.

In its sample, this clonotype was seen a few times. This chain connects TRBV19 to TRBJ1-1, with 7 bases identical to TRBD1. The germline CDR1 and CDR2 sequences are LNHDA and SQIVND (reference sequence). The CDR3 loop spans 12 amino acids. The junction had 2 bases not matched to a gene; V was cut back by 4 bases and J by 6 bases. The CDR3 DNA reads as TGTGCCAGTAGTAGACAGGGCGCTGAAGCTTTCTTT. It is translated as CASSRQGAEAFF.

The CDR3 region has the DNA TGCAGTGCTAGCCGGGGACTAGCGGACTACCAAGAGACCCAGTACTTC. Protein product: CSASRGLADYQETQYF. This sequence joins TRBV20-1 and TRBJ2-5; 11 bases are shared with TRBD2. The CDR3 contains 16 residues. With 3 bases clipped from V and 0 bases from J, the junction kept 6 bases outside the gene matches. Germline lookup yields CDR1 DFQATT and CDR2 SNEGSKA (reference sequence).

This clonotype has a count of ten or more. The rearrangement joins TRBV7-6 to TRBJ2-1; 9 nucleotides agree with TRBD2. Unmatched junction bases numbered 16, after V lost 0 bases and J lost 4 bases. This CDR3 is built from 20 residues. The V gene's germline CDR1 is SGHVS and CDR2 FNYEAQ. CDR3 coding DNA: TGTGCCAGCAGCTTAGCGATAGCGGGGGAGGAGCGGGGGAAGTACAATGAGCAGTTCTTC. This encodes CASSLAIAGEERGKYNEQFF.

This clonotype was observed a few times. The J gene is TRBJ1-1, the V gene TRBV7-8, with D perhaps matching TRBD1 (5 bases). V lost 4 bases and J lost 3, with 9 bases in between. Germline loops: CDR1 SGHVS, CDR2 FQNEAQ. The CDR3 covers 13 residues. The CDR3: CASSWQGHTEAFF. DNA for the CDR3: TGTGCCAGCAGCTGGCAGGGCCACACTGAAGCTTTCTTT.

In this sample, this clonotype turned up a few times. The chain employs TRBV7-9 and TRBJ1-5, with D unclear. Between the trimmed V and J ends, which lost 5 bases and 7 bases, there was a span of 9 bases. The germline V gene has CDR1 SEHNR and CDR2 FQNEAQ (reference sequence). The CDR3 has 12 amino acids. CDR3 nucleotide sequence: TGTGCCAGCAGCGTCCAAGGACAGCCCCAGCATTTT. This translates into CASSVQGQPQHF. The whole variable domain, filled in from reference TRBV7-9 and TRBJ1-5, reads DTGVSQNPRHKITKRGQNVTFRCDPISEHNRLYWYRQTLGQGPEFLTYFQNEAQLEKSRLLSDRFSAERPKGSFSTLEIQRTEQGDSAMYLCASSVQGQPQHFGDGTRLSIL.

This clonotype has a single count. The chain recombines TRBV10-3 with TRBJ2-1; 7 bases fit TRBD2. Germline CDR1 and CDR2: ENHRY and SYGVKD. The ends lost 3 bases at V and 8 bases at J; junction bases unmatched: 7. The CDR3 spans 14 residues. CDR3 amino acids: CAISEWGGDDEQFF. For the CDR3, the DNA is TGTGCCATCAGTGAATGGGGGGGGGATGATGAGCAGTTCTTC.

This clonotype was counted only a few times. The rearrangement joins TRBV7-6 to TRBJ2-2, with D hard to call. This CDR3 is built from 16 residues. From germline, CDR1 is SGHVS and CDR2 FNYEAQ. V lost 1 base and J lost 0, with 9 bases in between. CDR3 sequence: CASSLEALSNTGELFF. In DNA form, the CDR3 reads TGTGCCAGCAGCTTAGAGGCACTGTCGAACACCGGGGAGCTGTTTTTT.

The chain recombines TRBV9 with TRBJ2-5; D may be TRBD2 (5 bases). CDR1 SGDLS and CDR2 YYNGEE come from the germline V gene. V lost 3 bases and J 5 bases, leaving 20 bases between the germline ends. The CDR3 is 16 residues long. CDR3 in DNA: TGTGCCAGCAGCGCCCATTCCGGCGTTCGAGGGGAGACCCAGTACTTC. Translation gives CASSAHSGVRGETQYF.

This clonotype occurred many times. The genes are TRBV6-1 and TRBJ2-1; weak D call: TRBD2 (5 bases). Germline V lookup: CDR1 MNHNS, CDR2 SASEGT. Trimming took 6 bases from V and 5 from J, leaving 11 bases between them. The CDR3 has 13 residues. CDR3 protein: CASRGLDHNEQFF. CDR3 in DNA: TGTGCCAGCAGAGGACTCGACCACAATGAGCAGTTCTTC.

The gene calls are TRBV20-1 and TRBJ2-1; the D gene is possibly TRBD2 (7 bases). The germline CDR1 and CDR2 sequences are DFQATT and SNEGSKA (reference sequence). Trimming stripped 7 bases from V and 2 bases from J, with 12 bases between. The CDR3 length is 13 residues. This chain's CDR3 is CSVSGGPYNEQFF. CDR3 bases: TGCAGTGTCTCCGGGGGGCCCTACAATGAGCAGTTCTTC.

This chain joins TRBV25-1 and TRBJ1-5; D is unclear. The CDR3 loop spans 13 amino acids. The germline V gene has CDR1 MGHDK and CDR2 SYGVNS. V lost 1 base and J 7 bases, leaving 8 bases between the germline ends. In DNA form, the CDR3 reads TGTGCCAGCAGTGAATGGAATGGACAGCCCCAGCATTTT. Its protein product is CASSEWNGQPQHF.

This clonotype was counted between two and nine times. The chain links TRBV11-2 to TRBJ2-1, with 11 bases matching TRBD2. Per germline, CDR1 SGHAT and CDR2 FQNNGV. V lost 5 bases and J lost 3; bases outside the gene matches: 6. This CDR3 contains 16 residues. DNA for the CDR3: TGTGCCAGCAGCCCCAGACTAGCGGGACTCTACAATGAGCAGTTCTTC. Its translation is CASSPRLAGLYNEQFF.

This clonotype was detected only a few times. J is TRBJ1-1 and V is TRBV29-1, with D maybe TRBD1 (6 bases). Germline-derived CDR1 and CDR2 are SQVTM and ANQGSEA. The CDR3 spans 13 residues. The V gene lost 7 bases and the J gene lost 4 bases, with 16 bases spanning the gap. The CDR3 loop is CSGWGGRGTEAFF. DNA of the CDR3: TGCAGCGGCTGGGGGGGGCGAGGCACTGAAGCTTTCTTT.

This clonotype was recorded a few times. This rearrangement joins TRBV2 to TRBJ1-1, with D possibly being TRBD1 (5 bases). This CDR3 spans 16 amino acids. V lost 5 bases and J lost 1, with 17 bases in between. Germline CDR1 reads SNHLY; CDR2 reads FYNNEI. CDR3 coding DNA: TGTGCCAGCAGTTCCTCTCTGACCCAGGGGAACACTGAAGCTTTCTTT. It is translated as CASSSSLTQGNTEAFF.